This record concerns one T cell receptor beta chain sequence. No antigen is known for it. The sample comes from a study of T cells in Graves' hyperthyroidism and ophthalmopathy. General study results and limits: Within blood appeared most thyroid clonotypes that had expanded above 0.001. Stable hyperthyroidism was told apart from ophthalmopathy by a model built on 13 V-J features. Before onset, ophthalmopathy was predicted by the model a median around 6.2 months earlier.

Regions amplified from RNA transcripts were the TCR beta CDR3 regions. A first-round RT-PCR of the TCR CDR3 used the HTBI primer set. TCRdb independently ran MiXCR on the multiplex PCR reads; one entry per CDR3 protein. The sample yields 600,000 to 650,000 distinct CDR3 sequences, around 21% seen once. The sequence derives from a man aged 25-45 years with Graves' ophthalmopathy. The sample was blood.

Written as DNA, the CDR3 is TGTGCCAGCAGCCCATCCCGTCGACAGGCCTCTCCGAACACTGAAGCTTTCTTT. Residues: CASSPSRRQASPNTEAFF. This chain links TRBV3-1 with TRBJ1-1; D possibly corresponds to TRBD1 (6 bases). This CDR3 region has 18 residues. The germline gives CDR1 LGHDT, CDR2 YNNKEL (reference sequence). The ends were cut back, 4 bases at V and 1 base at J, with 22 bases in the middle.